The source of this T cell receptor (beta chain) is a study of blood T cell repertoires in COVID-19. Study information: PBMCs, B-cell-depleted T cells, or T cells provided the cDNA or gDNA that made up the material.

Some clones are missing from TCRdb's copy, which holds only in-frame ones; the method was immunoSEQ multiplex PCR. The repertoire holds about 170,000 clones, with approximately 85% as singletons. This TCR came from a man aged 60 to 75 who had recovered from COVID-19. Material: peripheral blood.

CDR3 nucleotide sequence: TGTGCCAGTAAGGGGTACACTAGCACAGATACGCAGTATTTT. Residues: CASKGYTSTDTQYF. This rearrangement joins TRBV19 to TRBJ2-3, with D perhaps matching TRBD1 (5 bases). CDR1 is LNHDA, CDR2 SQIVND, per germline (reference sequence). The CDR3 runs 14 residues. Trimming took off 7 bases at V and 0 bases at J, with 11 bases between the two ends.